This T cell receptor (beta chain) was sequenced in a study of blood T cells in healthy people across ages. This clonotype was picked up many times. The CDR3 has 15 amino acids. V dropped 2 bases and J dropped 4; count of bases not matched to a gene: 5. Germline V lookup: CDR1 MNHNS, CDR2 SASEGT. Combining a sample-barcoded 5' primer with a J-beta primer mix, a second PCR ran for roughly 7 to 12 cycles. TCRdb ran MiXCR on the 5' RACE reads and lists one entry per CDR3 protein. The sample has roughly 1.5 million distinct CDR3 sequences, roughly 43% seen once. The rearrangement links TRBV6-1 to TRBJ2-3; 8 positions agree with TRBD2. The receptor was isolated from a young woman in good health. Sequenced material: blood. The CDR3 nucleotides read TGTGCCAGCAGTGAATTGAGCGGGGGCTCAGATACGCAGTATTTT. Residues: CASSELSGGSDTQYF.